A single sample gave rise to the 3 T cell receptor beta chains below, sequenced in a study of T cells expressing NK-cell markers. Using the 5' RACE reads, TCRdb records one entry per CDR3 protein without DNA. The clone table shows fewer than 400,000 distinct CDR3 sequences, with the ten largest holding 4% to 6.5%. Sequenced sample: blood T cells: a sorted CD56 or NKG2C T cell subset, CD4+ or CD8+ T cells, or bulk PBMC T cells (not recorded which). The source is a man aged 18-70 years in good health.

The V call is TRBV10-3, the J call TRBJ2-7; TCRdb selects TRBD1, and the lack of DNA leaves this call unchecked. The length of the CDR3 is 15 residues. Germline V gene data show CDR1 as ENHRY and CDR2 as SYGVKD. CDR3 sequence reads: CAISPDSPISYEQYF.

The V call is TRBV27, the J call TRBJ1-2; the D call from TCRdb, TRBD1, cannot be confirmed without DNA. The length of the CDR3 is 14 residues. The V gene's germline CDR1 is MNHEY and CDR2 SMNVEV (reference sequence). This chain's CDR3 is CASSLGHKKEGYTF.

The V and J genes are TRBV12-3 or TRBV12-4 and TRBJ2-2; TCRdb reports TRBD1, a call that lacks DNA to check it against. The CDR3 is 14 residues long. This CDR3 reads CASSFDRYTGELFF.